This T cell receptor beta chain was captured by sequencing in a study of identical twins. This clonotype was detected many times. Its antigen is not identified. TCRdb re-derived calls from the 5' RACE reads in MiXCR, one entry per CDR3 protein. The repertoire holds 540,000 or so distinct CDR3 sequences, around 22% seen once, with 0.45% to 0.5% in the top ten. Study observations and caveats: Insertions were fewer in abundant cord blood beta clonotypes, whereas memory repertoires showed none of this pattern.

This same sample was also taken into another study, of yellow fever vaccine responses in identical twins.

The source is a young woman in good health. The source material was CD4+ T cells sorted from blood.

For the CDR3, the DNA is TGTGCCAGCAGAGAGACTAGCGGGAGCCCCGGGGAGCTGTTTTTT. Translated: CASRETSGSPGELFF. V is TRBV12-3 or TRBV12-4 and J is TRBJ2-2; 12 bases fit TRBD2. The CDR3 is 15 amino acids. J gave up 6 bases and V 6 bases, and 5 bases lay outside the gene matches.